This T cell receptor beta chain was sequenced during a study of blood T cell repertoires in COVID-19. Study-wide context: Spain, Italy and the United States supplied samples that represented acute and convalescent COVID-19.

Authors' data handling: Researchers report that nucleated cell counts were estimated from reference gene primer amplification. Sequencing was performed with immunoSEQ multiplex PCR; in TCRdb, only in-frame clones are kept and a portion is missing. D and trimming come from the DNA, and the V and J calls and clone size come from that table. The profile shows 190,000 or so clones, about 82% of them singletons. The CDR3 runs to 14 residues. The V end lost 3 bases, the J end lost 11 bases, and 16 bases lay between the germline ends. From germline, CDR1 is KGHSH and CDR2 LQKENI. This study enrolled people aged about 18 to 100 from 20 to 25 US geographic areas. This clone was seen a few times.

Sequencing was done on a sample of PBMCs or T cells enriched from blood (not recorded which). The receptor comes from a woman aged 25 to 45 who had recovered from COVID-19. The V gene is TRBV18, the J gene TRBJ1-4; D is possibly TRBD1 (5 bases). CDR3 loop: CASSPNRLNGKLFF. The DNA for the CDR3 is TGTGCCAGCTCACCTAACAGGCTCAACGGGAAACTGTTTTTT.